These T cell receptor beta chains were read from a single sample in a study of blood T cell repertoires in COVID-19. Clones were read by immunoSEQ multiplex PCR, and TCRdb kept only the in-frame ones, dropping some. The table has about 42,000 clones, approximately 91% seen once. The material sequenced was peripheral blood. The origin of the receptors is a human donor in a cohort sampled during active COVID-19. Each CDR3 is given with its conserved first and last residue. A D gene is named only where the DNA matches it firmly. Where a row states a size, it is once, few, many or the class of an expanded clone; other rows omit it.

v_gene	d_gene	abundance	j_gene	CDR3aa	CDR3nt
TRBV18	TRBD1	-	TRBJ2-1	CASSPGQGVYNEQFF	TGTGCCAGCTCACCTGGACAGGGGGTATACAATGAGCAGTTCTTC
TRBV6-1	TRBD1	-	TRBJ1-2	CASSEFRGTALGGYTF	TGTGCCAGCAGTGAATTCCGCGGGACAGCCCTCGGGGGCTACACCTTC
TRBV11-2	TRBD1	-	TRBJ2-3	CASSLVRGPSPTDTQYF	TGTGCCAGCAGCTTGGTGAGGGGGCCCTCCCCCACAGATACGCAGTATTTT
TRBV7-2	-	-	TRBJ1-1	CASSLGQQVSEAFF	TGTGCCAGCAGCTTAGGACAGCAAGTTTCTGAAGCTTTCTTT
TRBV4-1	-	-	TRBJ1-2	CASSHESGAGGYTF	TGCGCCAGCAGCCATGAATCCGGGGCGGGAGGCTACACCTTC
TRBV29-1	TRBD1	once	TRBJ1-1	CSSSTGVTEAFF	TGCAGCTCAAGTACAGGGGTCACTGAAGCTTTCTTT
TRBV7-9	TRBD1	-	TRBJ1-5	CASSLGQGILQPQHF	TGTGCCAGCAGCTTGGGACAGGGCATTTTACAGCCCCAGCATTTT
TRBV5-5	-	-	TRBJ2-7	CASSFVQGLGEQYF	TGTGCCAGCAGCTTTGTTCAGGGTCTCGGCGAGCAGTACTTC
TRBV11-2	TRBD1	-	TRBJ2-5	CASSFGQGAKETQYF	TGTGCCAGCAGCTTCGGACAGGGGGCAAAAGAGACCCAGTACTTC
TRBV11-2	TRBD2	-	TRBJ2-1	CASSSFRGPSGYNEQFF	TGTGCCAGCAGCTCGTTCAGGGGCCCTAGCGGGTACAATGAGCAGTTCTTC
TRBV4-3	-	once	TRBJ1-4	CASSQGQTNEKLFF	TGCGCCAGCAGCCAAGGGCAGACTAATGAAAAACTGTTTTTT
TRBV10-1	-	-	TRBJ1-1	CASSKGMNTEAFF	TGCGCCAGCAGCAAGGGGATGAACACTGAAGCTTTCTTT
TRBV6-6	-	-	TRBJ1-3	CASSTQGNTIYF	TGTGCCAGCAGCACACAGGGAAACACCATATATTTT
TRBV5-6	-	-	TRBJ2-7	CASSTDSSYEQYF	TGTGCCAGCAGCACCGACAGCTCCTACGAGCAGTACTTC
TRBV11-2	-	-	TRBJ2-7	CASSLARGGFDLSYEQYF	TGTGCCAGCAGCTTAGCGCGGGGAGGATTTGACTTATCCTACGAGCAGTACTTC